This T cell receptor (beta chain) was identified in a study of T cells in Graves' hyperthyroidism and ophthalmopathy (dated by TCRdb to the late 2010s). About the study as a whole: To identify distinguishing TCR V-J signatures, a discovery cohort of some 100 patients was used, comprising 43 with Graves' ophthalmopathy and under 60 with stable Graves' hyperthyroidism. Prospective prediction of ophthalmopathy was tested in an independent validation cohort of approximately 19 hyperthyroidism patients and 15 to 17 patients who later progressed to ophthalmopathy. The 75 to 100 discovery patients were randomly divided into training and test sets at a 7:3 ratio. Thyroid tissue and blood T-cell repertoires from six Graves' hyperthyroidism patients were also compared in the study. Following sampling, methimazole starting at 30 mg daily was given to hyperthyroidism patients, and high-dose intravenous methylprednisolone was given to ophthalmopathy patients. TCR Vbeta CDR3 sequencing of some 140 peripheral blood samples (over 40 ophthalmopathy, roughly 74 hyperthyroidism and roughly 17 progressor patients) is reported in the paper. Overall study results and their limits: Sample size was not statistically predetermined, and blinding of investigators to group allocation was not performed. Most expanded thyroid clonotypes (frequency above 0.001) were also found in blood, which suggests that blood repertoires may mirror thyroid immune responses. In validation, the model predicted progression to ophthalmopathy a median of roughly 6.2 months before onset, with approximately 70% sensitivity and about 72% specificity. A 13 V-J signature model separated ophthalmopathy from stable hyperthyroidism, with about 90% sensitivity and approximately 81% specificity in cross-validation and 80%/75% in testing.

Measured from the cysteine to the phenylalanine, the CDR3 is 15 residues long. Only CDR3 DNA is held: 45 bases, read in frame from base 1. The trim is 0 bases for V and 0 bases for J, with a gap of 9 bases between the germline ends. Per the germline V gene (reference sequence), SGHNT is the CDR1 and YYREEE is the CDR2. Amplification of TCR beta CDR3 regions was carried out from RNA transcripts. A first-round RT-PCR of the TCR CDR3 used the HTBI primer set with the Qiagen OneStep RT-PCR kit. The libraries were constructed in a second round of multiplex PCR and then size-selected and purified. Libraries were sequenced paired-end with 100 bp reads on an Illumina HiSeq2000. As for the authors' bioinformatics: Raw data were processed with SOAPnuke, discarding reads with adapters, uncalled bases, mean Phred below 15, or no exact constant-primer or identifier match. High-quality paired reads were merged using COPE v1.2.5, and each unique nucleotide sequence was defined as a clonotype. MiTCR v1.1 was used to align clonotypes to the IMGT TRBV, TRBD and TRBJ reference segments. Only V-J combinations with frequency above 0.0001, covering 99% to 99.2% of repertoires, were analysed. The TCS score was defined as F50 (clonal expansion) divided by E x V (chaos), with BLOSUM62-based TCRdist calculated between CDR3 peptides within each V-J. Welch's t-statistics and random forest reduced around 520 V-J features to 13, which were used in a naive Bayes classifier (R e1071). The similarity between thyroid and blood repertoires was quantified using the Morisita-Horn index. TCRdb reprocessing: public reads trimmed at Q25 with fastp, clones called with MiXCR, in-frame beta chains kept. Each entry merges the rows of one CDR3 protein and shows their most common DNA and genes. The V and J calls reflect TCRdb's pipeline rather than the authors' work. In this sample the table shows roughly 500,000 distinct CDR3 sequences, 40% to 50% of which occur a single time. About 40% of the sample lies in the top ten.

In its sample, this clonotype was seen many times. Its antigen target is currently unknown. The sample holds no much larger clone one base away, and base qualities are not on file. Exclusion was applied to patients with uncontrolled infections, other autoimmune diseases, pregnancy or lactation. Diagnoses were based on clinical symptoms, serum thyroxine and TRAb, thyroid ultrasound and orbital computed tomography. Total RNA was extracted using Trizol reagent, and RNA quality was assessed on an Agilent 2100 Bioanalyzer. The chain couples TRBV5-4 to TRBJ1-1, with TRBD1 as a weak D call on 5 bases. The sequence was collected from an adult woman with Graves' disease, either hyperthyroidism or ophthalmopathy (not recorded which). The sequenced material came from peripheral blood or thyroid tissue (not recorded which). The DNA sequence is as follows: TGTGCCAGCAGCTTGGCGTCCAGGGTGAACACTGAAGCTTTCTTT. This is translated as CASSLASRVNTEAFF.